The sequence of this T cell receptor (beta chain) was determined in a study of CD8+ T cells in alopecia areata. Study background: The study gave treated patients oral tofacitinib at 5 to 10 mg twice daily.

On this clone itself: Its antigen is undetermined.

The V gene lost 3 bases and the J gene lost 2 bases, with 8 bases spanning the gap. The length of the CDR3 is 13 residues. Germline V lookup: CDR1 WSHSY, CDR2 SAAADI. General study findings and limits: Sequencing of scalp tissue also captures the resident alphabeta T cells of normal skin.

From alopecia areata patients, lesional scalp punch biopsies and peripheral blood were collected. PBMCs served as the source from which CD4+ and CD8+ T cells were sorted. cDNA reverse transcribed from extracted RNA served as the sequencing template. TCRdb keeps only in-frame clones here, not all; method: immunoSEQ multiplex PCR. This sample has approximately 140,000 clones, with about 90% found just once. Sample: CD8+ T cells sorted from blood, taken at week 0. The J gene is TRBJ2-7, the V gene TRBV10-2; no reliable D call. The source of this sequence is a human donor with alopecia areata. The CDR3 region is CASSESSPYEQYF. CDR3 coding DNA: TGCGCCAGCAGTGAATCGAGTCCCTACGAGCAGTACTTC.